The rows below give T cell receptor beta chains drawn from one sample of a study of identical twins. TCRdb re-called the 5' RACE reads through MiXCR, storing one row per CDR3 protein. This table holds about 340,000 distinct CDR3 sequences, approximately 10% found once. Sequencing was done on a sample of naive T cells sorted from blood. These receptors were taken from a woman aged 50 to 60 in good health. The CDR3 runs from the conserved cysteine through the conserved F or W. D genes are given only for firm matches. Expanded clones are given a class, and other clones once, few, many or no size at all.

TRBJ2-7,TRBV7-2,few,.,TGTGCCAGCAGCCCATACCCCCTGGCGAGTCCTATCTACGAGCAGTACTTC,CASSPYPLASPIYEQYF
TRBJ2-5,TRBV5-5,.,.,TGTGCCAGCAGCTTTGGAGTCTGGGAGACCCAGTACTTC,CASSFGVWETQYF
TRBJ2-7,TRBV3-1,few,TRBD2,TGTGCCAGCAGCCAAGATCTAGCGGGGGCCTACGAGCAGTACTTC,CASSQDLAGAYEQYF
TRBJ2-3,TRBV7-9,.,.,TGTGCCAGCAGCTTAGAGGGGGGAGCGGCAGATACGCAGTATTTT,CASSLEGGAADTQYF
TRBJ2-1,TRBV12-3/TRBV12-4,.,.,TGTGCCAGCACTGGAGACTACAATGAGCAGTTCTTC,CASTGDYNEQFF
TRBJ1-3,TRBV19,many,.,TGTGCCAGTAGTATAGATACCACTTGGGGAAACACCATATATTTT,CASSIDTTWGNTIYF
TRBJ1-3,TRBV2,.,TRBD1,TGTGCCACCGGACAGGCTGGAAACACCATATATTTT,CATGQAGNTIYF
TRBJ2-7,TRBV27,few,.,TGTGCCAGCAGTTCCCCCCCCAGGGCAGGGCCACCCTACGAGCAGTACTTC,CASSSPPRAGPPYEQYF
TRBJ2-2,TRBV29-1,many,.,TGCAGCGTGTGTCTTTCCACCGGGGAGCTGTTTTTT,CSVCLSTGELFF
TRBJ2-4,TRBV20-1,.,TRBD2,TGCAGTGCAACGGGAGGAGTATCAAACATTCAGTACTTC,CSATGGVSNIQYF
TRBJ2-3,TRBV20-1,.,TRBD1,TGCAGTGCTAGCGACAGGGGGCGAAGCACAGATACGCAGTATTTT,CSASDRGRSTDTQYF
TRBJ1-3,TRBV7-2,.,.,TGTGCCAGCAGCTTAGCGGGCGCAACTGGAAACACCATATATTTT,CASSLAGATGNTIYF
TRBJ2-1,TRBV20-1,.,.,TGCAGTGCCCTGCCTCACTACGCCAATGAGCAGTTCTTC,CSALPHYANEQFF
TRBJ1-5,TRBV27,few,TRBD1,TGTGCCAGCAGGGACAGGGTATCTCAGCCCCAGCATTTT,CASRDRVSQPQHF
TRBJ2-2,TRBV5-1,.,TRBD1,TGCGCCAGCAGCTTGACCGGACAGGGGATAAACCGGGAGCTGTTTTTT,CASSLTGQGINRELFF
TRBJ2-1,TRBV3-1,few,.,TGTGCCAGCAGCCAGGGAGCAGCCCCCTACAATGAGCAGTTCTTC,CASSQGAAPYNEQFF
TRBJ2-1,TRBV24-1,.,.,TGTGCCACCAGTGATTTGCAAAGGAATGAGCAGTTCTTC,CATSDLQRNEQFF
TRBJ2-3,TRBV2,many,TRBD2,TGTGCCAGCAGCCTAGCGGGCCCCTCGTCCACGCAGTATTTT,CASSLAGPSSTQYF
TRBJ1-1,TRBV7-2,.,.,TGTGCCAGCAGCACAGACAGGAGCCAAGAAGCTTTCTTT,CASSTDRSQEAFF
TRBJ2-2,TRBV5-1,many,.,TGCGCCAGCAGCTTCGAGCGACCCGCGAACACCGGGGAGCTGTTTTTT,CASSFERPANTGELFF
TRBJ2-2,TRBV28,few,TRBD2,TGTGCCACCTACGACCTTAGCGGGAGACTCACCGGGGAGCTGTTTTTT,CATYDLSGRLTGELFF
TRBJ1-2,TRBV12-3/TRBV12-4,few,.,TGTGCCAGCAGTTTCAGGGATGGCTACACCTTC,CASSFRDGYTF
TRBJ2-2,TRBV2,.,.,TGTGCCAGCAAAGTGGACTACAACACCGGGGAGCTGTTTTTT,CASKVDYNTGELFF
TRBJ2-1,TRBV21-1,.,.,TGTGCCAGCAGCAAGATAGGCGGGCCTTCATCCTACAATGAGCAGTTCTTC,CASSKIGGPSSYNEQFF